A single sample is the source of the 4 T cell receptor beta chains below, sequenced in a study of blood T cells in healthy people across ages. With a J-beta primer mix and a sample-barcoded 5' primer, a second PCR ran about 7 to 11 cycles. TCRdb analysed the 5' RACE reads with MiXCR anew, one entry per CDR3 protein. The sample holds roughly 1,500,000 distinct CDR3 sequences, 30% to 35% seen once. Input material: blood. The receptors stem from a woman in her 30s in good health.

A few counts support this clonotype. The CDR3 loop reads CASSQEFTGGKDYGYTF. CDR3 nucleotide sequence: TGTGCCAGCAGCCAAGAGTTCACGGGTGGTAAGGACTATGGCTACACCTTC. The chain joins TRBV3-1 to TRBJ1-2; no definite D call. CDR3 length: 17 residues. Germline V gives CDR1 LGHDT, CDR2 YNNKEL (reference sequence). Trimming pared 0 bases from V and 3 bases from J, leaving 17 bases between.

This clonotype was found a few times. This chain uses TRBV7-9 with TRBJ1-2; maybe TRBD1 (5 bases). Germline CDR1 SEHNR, CDR2 FQNEAQ (reference sequence). The CDR3 has 15 amino acids. The germline V and J ends were trimmed by 5 bases and 7 bases, with 20 bases remaining between them. The CDR3 DNA reads as TGTGCCAGCAGCAGCCCCAGGGTATCTCCGGGTGGCTACACCTTC. It specifies CASSSPRVSPGGYTF.

This clonotype was counted only a few times. V and J are TRBV6-6 and TRBJ1-1; 10 bases agree with TRBD1. After removal of 4 bases from V and 5 bases from J, the junction contained 7 bases not matched to a gene. CDR1 and CDR2 (germline): MNHNY, SVGAGI (reference sequence). This CDR3 is 15 amino acids long. The CDR3 protein is CASSSRDRGGTEAFF. Here the CDR3 DNA reads TGTGCCAGCAGTTCCCGGGACAGGGGAGGTACTGAAGCTTTCTTT.

There are a few counts of this clonotype. This chain joins TRBV6-1 and TRBJ2-1; D possibly corresponds to TRBD2 (5 bases). The length of the CDR3 is 13 residues. V shed 2 bases and J shed 10 bases, with 12 bases lying between them. Germline V gene sequence: CDR1 MNHNS, CDR2 SASEGT. CDR3 amino acids: CASSERGQREQFF. CDR3 coding DNA: TGTGCCAGCAGTGAACGGGGTCAGAGGGAGCAGTTCTTC.